Below, 14 T cell receptor beta chains from the same sample are listed, as sequenced in a study of blood T cell repertoires in COVID-19. Assay used: immunoSEQ multiplex PCR; TCRdb lists only in-frame clones, some missing. The data contain 90,000 to 140,000 clones, roughly 80% of them singletons. The sample taken for sequencing was peripheral blood. The source of these receptors is a woman of 80 years or more with acute or convalescent COVID-19.

The J gene is TRBJ2-1, the V gene TRBV25-1; D perhaps matches TRBD1 (5 bases). There are 13 residues in the CDR3. The V gene lost 4 bases and the J gene lost 5 bases, with 9 bases spanning the gap. CDR1 and CDR2 from the germline V gene are MGHDK and SYGVNS. The CDR3 coding sequence is TGTGCCAGCAGTGCACAGGCCAACAATGAGCAGTTCTTC. This codes for CASSAQANNEQFF.

The genes are TRBV6-2 or TRBV6-3 and TRBJ2-1, with 9 bases fitting TRBD1. The length of the CDR3 is 18 residues. V shed 5 bases, J shed 1 base, and the junction held 12 bases outside the gene matches. The germline gives CDR1 MNHEY, CDR2 SVGEGT. CDR3 sequence: CASSHGTGRGGSYNEQFF. In DNA form, the CDR3 reads TGTGCCAGCAGTCACGGGACAGGGAGAGGAGGGTCCTACAATGAGCAGTTCTTC.

This sequence joins TRBV11-2 and TRBJ2-7; TRBD1 agrees at 9 bases. This CDR3 comprises 16 residues. Germline lookup yields CDR1 SGHAT and CDR2 FQNNGV. After removal of 6 bases from V and 2 bases from J, the junction contained 11 bases not matched to a gene. CDR3 in DNA: TGTGCCAGCAGGGTCTCTACAGGGGGCGGGCCCTACGAGCAGTACTTC. Translating it yields CASRVSTGGGPYEQYF.

Many counts were recorded for this clone. J is TRBJ2-7 and V is TRBV5-1; TRBD1 matches 10 bases. There are 15 residues in the CDR3. Germline V gene lookup returns CDR1 SGHRS and CDR2 YFSETQ. V gave up 3 bases and J gave up 2 bases; unmatched junction bases: 5. The CDR3 coding sequence is TGCGCCAGCAGCTCGACCGGGACAGGGGCCTACGAGCAGTACTTC. It yields the protein CASSSTGTGAYEQYF.

The V and J genes are TRBV10-3 and TRBJ2-3; D might be TRBD2 (6 bases). V was pared by 6 bases and J by 1 base, with 14 bases between. The CDR3 is 15 residues long. Germline V gives CDR1 ENHRY, CDR2 SYGVKD. For the CDR3, the DNA is TGTGCCATCAGCGCGAGGGCTAGCGGCACAGATACGCAGTATTTT. It specifies CAISARASGTDTQYF.

The V call is TRBV2, the J call TRBJ2-2, with a weak D call TRBD2 (5 bases). Germline values: CDR1 SNHLY, CDR2 FYNNEI. V was pared by 1 base and J by 6 bases, with 12 bases between. The CDR3 runs 15 residues. CDR3 protein: CASSEVSGRSGELFF. The CDR3 region has the DNA TGTGCCAGCAGTGAAGTCTCGGGAAGGTCCGGGGAGCTGTTTTTT.

The CDR3 sequence is CASSPRGFNTEAFF. In DNA form, the CDR3 reads TGTGCCAGCAGTCCCCGAGGCTTCAACACTGAAGCTTTCTTT. J is TRBJ1-1 and V is TRBV6-6, with D unresolved. CDR1 and CDR2 from the germline V gene are MNHNY and SVGAGI (reference sequence). The CDR3 is 14 amino acids. The germline V and J ends were trimmed by 5 bases and 2 bases, with 12 bases remaining between them.

This clone was recorded once. This chain uses TRBV19 with TRBJ1-4; TRBD1 matches 8 bases. Germline V gene data show CDR1 as LNHDA and CDR2 as SQIVND (reference sequence). After removal of 8 bases from V and 4 bases from J, the junction contained 12 bases not matched to a gene. This CDR3 is 16 amino acids long. The CDR3 DNA reads TGTGCCAGTGGGAGGACAGGGACGCGACTTAATGAAAAACTGTTTTTT. Protein product: CASGRTGTRLNEKLFF.

The J gene is TRBJ1-1, the V gene TRBV19, with D maybe TRBD1 (6 bases). V lost 1 base and J lost 10, with 10 bases in between. Germline V gene sequence: CDR1 LNHDA, CDR2 SQIVND (reference sequence). This CDR3 region has 12 residues. CDR3 nucleotide sequence: TGTGCCAGTAGTATAGTTGGGGGCGCAGCTTTCTTT. This codes for CASSIVGGAAFF.

The rearrangement links TRBV18 to TRBJ2-2, with D perhaps matching TRBD1 (5 bases). The CDR3 is 15 residues long. Trimming shortened V by 2 bases and J by 7 bases, and 14 bases separated the two germline ends. The germline gives CDR1 KGHSH, CDR2 LQKENI. The CDR3 protein is CASSPNRTPVGELFF. CDR3 sequence (DNA): TGTGCCAGCTCACCAAACAGGACCCCCGTCGGGGAGCTGTTTTTT. The complete variable domain, with remaining parts taken from reference TRBV18 and TRBJ2-2, reads NAGVMQNPRHLVRRRGQEARLRCSPMKGHSHVYWYRQLPEEGLKFMVYLQKENIIDESGMPKERFSAEFPKEGPSILRIQQVVRGDSAAYFCASSPNRTPVGELFFGEGSRLTVL.

As for this clone: This CDR3 is also generated by other DNA sequences in the sample. The J gene is TRBJ1-2, the V gene TRBV5-1, with TRBD1 as a possible D gene (6 bases). This CDR3 comprises 14 residues. Trimming took off 4 bases at V and 1 base at J, with 11 bases between the two ends. Germline V gene data show CDR1 as SGHRS and CDR2 as YFSETQ. The CDR3: CASSGGGGNYGYTF. CDR3 coding DNA: TGCGCCAGCAGCGGGGGCGGCGGTAACTATGGCTACACCTTC.

The chain recombines TRBV19 with TRBJ1-6; 7 nucleotides align to TRBD1. The germline V gene encodes CDR1 LNHDA and CDR2 SQIVND (reference sequence). V shed 6 bases and J 10 bases; nucleotides not matched to a gene: 6. This CDR3 region has 13 residues. The CDR3, as DNA: TGTGCCAGTAGACTTGACAGGGAATCACCCCTCCACTTT. This encodes CASRLDRESPLHF.

This clone was detected only a few times. The genes are TRBV19 and TRBJ2-1; 7 bases agree with TRBD1. Germline trimming cut 1 base from V and 8 bases from J; bases unmatched to any gene: 20. This CDR3 spans 19 amino acids. In germline, CDR1 is LNHDA, CDR2 SQIVND (reference sequence). The CDR3 DNA is TGTGCCAGTAGTATAGGAGCAGTTGGGTTAAACAGGGGTTACGATGAGCAGTTCTTC. Its translation: CASSIGAVGLNRGYDEQFF. Full variable domain (outside the CDR3, taken from reference TRBV19 and TRBJ2-1): DGGITQSPKYLFRKEGQNVTLSCEQNLNHDAMYWYRQDPGQGLRLIYYSQIVNDFQKGDIAEGYSVSREKKESFPLTVTSAQKNPTAFYLCASSIGAVGLNRGYDEQFFGPGTRLTVL.

This clone was detected once. The chain combines TRBV12-1 with TRBJ1-1. TRBV12-1 is a pseudogene locus. The CDR3 is 16 residues long. CDR3 in amino acids: CASSPENDGFDTEAFF. The CDR3 DNA is TGTGCCAGCAGCCCAGAGAATGACGGGTTCGACACTGAAGCTTTCTTT.